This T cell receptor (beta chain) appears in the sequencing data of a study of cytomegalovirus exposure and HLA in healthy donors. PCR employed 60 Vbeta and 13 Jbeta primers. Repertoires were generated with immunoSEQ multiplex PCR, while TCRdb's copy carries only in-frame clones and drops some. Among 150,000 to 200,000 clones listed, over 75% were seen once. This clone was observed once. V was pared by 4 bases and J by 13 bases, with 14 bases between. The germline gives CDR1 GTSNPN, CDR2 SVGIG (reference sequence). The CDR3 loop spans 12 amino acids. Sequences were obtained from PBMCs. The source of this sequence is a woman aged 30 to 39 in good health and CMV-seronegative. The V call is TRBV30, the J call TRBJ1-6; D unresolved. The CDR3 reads CAWTNSQRPLHF. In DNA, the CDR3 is TGTGCCTGGACCAATAGTCAGAGGCCCCTCCACTTT.